The present TCR beta chain was sequenced within a study of Ad26.COV2.S vaccination and SARS-CoV-2 variants. Study-level results: The TCR breadth and depth analyses may have produced an underestimate of total T cell responses. CD8+ and CD4+ T cells specific for spike reportedly responded with substantial breadth after vaccination.

Generated by immunoSEQ multiplex PCR, the TCRdb table keeps only in-frame clones and is missing some. The sample has 440,000 or so clones; about 90% are singletons. Losses at the gene ends were 5 bases for V and 8 bases for J; bases not matched to a gene: 8. Germline-derived CDR1 and CDR2 are SGHVS and FQNEAQ. The length of the CDR3 is 14 residues. As regards this clone: Its target is unknown.

Indicated treatment: roughly 19 received Ad26.COV2.S at low or high dose, single or two shots; 5 received placebo; per-sample allocation not given. Material that was analyzed had been drawn on day 63 after the first vaccine or placebo injection. In Boston, an adult donor aged 18-55 years took part. The origin of this receptor is a person between 18 and 65 years old who received the Ad26.COV2.S COVID-19 vaccine or a placebo. The chain has TRBV7-8 and TRBJ1-4; 7 nucleotides align to TRBD1. Source: peripheral blood, taken in a trial of Ad26.COV2.S vaccine versus placebo. The CDR3 DNA sequence: TGTGCCAGCAGCCCCCGACAGGGAGTGGAAAAACTGTTTTTT. Its protein product is CASSPRQGVEKLFF.